The TCR beta chain under discussion was sequenced for a study of human T cells and chemical hapten exposure. Study at large: Researchers reported sensitizing a roughly 2 cm by roughly 2 cm upper inner arm skin site with 2% DPC.

Each CDR3 protein is one row after TCRdb ran MiXCR on the RACE reads. The sample holds 350,000 or so distinct CDR3 sequences, approximately 6.3% seen once. Germline-derived CDR1 and CDR2 are SGHNT and YENEEA. The length of the CDR3 is 14 residues. V dropped 5 bases and J dropped 8; count of bases not matched to a gene: 8. This sample's time point: patch test 1, 2 weeks after DPC sensitization. Stated treatment: therapeutic diphenylcyclopropenone sensitization with weekly scalp DPC. This chain uses TRBV11-3 with TRBJ2-1; 8 bases map to TRBD2. The sequencing used whole blood, collected in connection with sensitization to the hapten diphenylcyclopropenone (DPC). The clonotype originates from a woman aged 18-29 years with alopecia areata. Some clones in this sample may be carry-over from other donors' samples. The CDR3, as DNA: TGTGCCAGCAGCGCGGGGGGCACCTTGGATGAGCAGTTCTTC. Amino acids: CASSAGGTLDEQFF.